Reported below is one T cell receptor beta chain. Its antigen is currently unknown. The data were taken from a study of identical twins. Points from the study as a whole: Modelling underestimated the level of out-of-frame TCR alpha sharing observed in monozygotic twins. Possibly, invariant MAIT and iNKT cells partly confounded zero-insertion analyses.

Germline assignment: CDR1 SGHRS and CDR2 YFSETQ. The CDR3 loop spans 15 amino acids. The germline V and J ends were trimmed by 0 bases and 0 bases, with 9 bases remaining between them. TCRdb reprocessed the 5' RACE reads with MiXCR, giving one entry per CDR3 protein. The sample lists some 690,000 distinct CDR3 sequences; less than 25% were seen once. These data also featured in a second study, about T cells expressing NK-cell markers. That paper states: Out of eight donors sequenced, seven tested HCMV-seropositive and the remaining one seronegative. The same clonotypes also predominated in the CD3+CD56-NKG2C+ fraction of several donors.

This TCR came from a woman younger than 30 in good health. The chain couples TRBV5-1 to TRBJ1-1; D remains unclear. Material: PBMCs. This chain's CDR3 is CASSLVPEMNTEAFF. CDR3 DNA sequence: TGCGCCAGCAGCTTGGTCCCAGAGATGAACACTGAAGCTTTCTTT.